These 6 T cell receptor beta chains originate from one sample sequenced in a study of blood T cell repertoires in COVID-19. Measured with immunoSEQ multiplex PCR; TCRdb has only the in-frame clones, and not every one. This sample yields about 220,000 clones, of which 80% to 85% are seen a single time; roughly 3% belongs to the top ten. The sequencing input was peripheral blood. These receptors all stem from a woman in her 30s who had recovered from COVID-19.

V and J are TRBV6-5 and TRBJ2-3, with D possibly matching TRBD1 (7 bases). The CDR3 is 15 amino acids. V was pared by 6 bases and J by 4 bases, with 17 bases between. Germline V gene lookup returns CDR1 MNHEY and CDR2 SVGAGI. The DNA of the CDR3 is TGTGCCAGCAGGGAGGGGGCTTCTGAGGCAGATACGCAGTATTTT. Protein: CASREGASEADTQYF.

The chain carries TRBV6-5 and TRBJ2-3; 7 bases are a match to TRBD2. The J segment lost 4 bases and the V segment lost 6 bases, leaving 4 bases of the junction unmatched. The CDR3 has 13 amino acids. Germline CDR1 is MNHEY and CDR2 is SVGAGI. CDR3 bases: TGTGCCAGCAGGTGGGAGGGGCCAGATACGCAGTATTTT. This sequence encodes CASRWEGPDTQYF.

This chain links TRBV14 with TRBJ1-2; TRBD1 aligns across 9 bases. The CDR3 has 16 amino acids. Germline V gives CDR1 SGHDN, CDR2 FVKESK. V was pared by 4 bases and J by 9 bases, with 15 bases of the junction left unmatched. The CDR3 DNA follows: TGTGCCAGCAGCCCGATCACCCGGGACAGGGTTGTAAGCTACACCTTC. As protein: CASSPITRDRVVSYTF. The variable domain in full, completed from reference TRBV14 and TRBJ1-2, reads EAGVTQFPSHSVIEKGQTVTLRCDPISGHDNLYWYRRVMGKEIKFLLHFVKESKQDESGMPNNRFLAERTGGTYSTLKVQPAELEDSGVYFCASSPITRDRVVSYTFGSGTRLTVV.

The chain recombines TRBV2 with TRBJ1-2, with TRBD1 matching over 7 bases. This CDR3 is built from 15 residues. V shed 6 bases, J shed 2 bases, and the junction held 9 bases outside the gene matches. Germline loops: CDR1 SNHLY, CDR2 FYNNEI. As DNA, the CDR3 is TGTGCCAGCAGGGCCCTTCCACAGGGGAACTATGGCTACACCTTC. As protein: CASRALPQGNYGYTF.

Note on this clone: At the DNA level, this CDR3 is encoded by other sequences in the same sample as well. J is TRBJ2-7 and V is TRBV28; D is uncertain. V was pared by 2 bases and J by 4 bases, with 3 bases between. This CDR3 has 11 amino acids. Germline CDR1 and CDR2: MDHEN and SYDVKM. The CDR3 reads CASSLRYEQYF. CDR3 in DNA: TGTGCCAGCAGTTTACGGTACGAGCAGTACTTC.

The CDR3 loop reads CASSPAKGEPQHF. The DNA for the CDR3 is TGTGCCAGCTCACCAGCCAAGGGGGAGCCCCAGCATTTT. This chain connects TRBV18 to TRBJ1-5; tentative D call: TRBD1 (6 bases). Trimming left V 2 bases short and J 8 bases short, with 10 bases between. This CDR3 has 13 residues. The germline V gene has CDR1 KGHSH and CDR2 LQKENI.